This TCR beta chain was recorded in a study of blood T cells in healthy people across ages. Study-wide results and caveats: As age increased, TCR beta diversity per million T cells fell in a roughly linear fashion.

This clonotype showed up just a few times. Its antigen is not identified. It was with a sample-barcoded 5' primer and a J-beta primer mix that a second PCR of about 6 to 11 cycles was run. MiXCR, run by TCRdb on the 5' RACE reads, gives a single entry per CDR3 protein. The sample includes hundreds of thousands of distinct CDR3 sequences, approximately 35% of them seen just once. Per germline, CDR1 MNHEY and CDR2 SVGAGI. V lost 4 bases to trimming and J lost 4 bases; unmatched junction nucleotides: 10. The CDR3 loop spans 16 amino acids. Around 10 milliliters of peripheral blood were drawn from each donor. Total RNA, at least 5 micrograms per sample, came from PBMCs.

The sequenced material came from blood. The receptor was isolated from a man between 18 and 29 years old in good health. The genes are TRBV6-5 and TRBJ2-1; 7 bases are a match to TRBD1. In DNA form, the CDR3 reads TGTGCCAGCAGTTCCGACGGGACAGAGAAGTACAATGAGCAGTTCTTC. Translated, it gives CASSSDGTEKYNEQFF.